The 10 T cell receptor beta chains presented below share a single source sample, sequenced in a study of T cell responses to AZD1222 COVID-19 vaccine. Clones were read by immunoSEQ multiplex PCR, and TCRdb kept only the in-frame ones, dropping some. The sample records about 150,000 clones, 87% being singletons. Sequencing was performed on peripheral blood, taken 28 days after the second AZD1222 dose. Source of these receptors: an adult who received the AZD1222 COVID-19 vaccine.

This clone counts as medium-sized. This rearrangement joins TRBV4-2 to TRBJ2-6; no clear D. Germline assignment: CDR1 LGHNA and CDR2 YNFKEQ. The CDR3 loop spans 16 amino acids. Trimming took 0 bases from V and 1 from J, leaving 7 bases between them. CDR3: CASSQESGSGANVLTF. The CDR3 DNA follows: TGTGCCAGCAGCCAAGAGAGTGGATCTGGGGCCAACGTCCTGACTTTC.

In this sample, this clone turned up a few times. The chain joins TRBV7-9 to TRBJ2-7; D not resolved. The CDR3 length is 14 residues. The V and J ends lost 4 bases and 4 bases respectively, with 14 bases between them. CDR1 is SEHNR, CDR2 FQNEAQ, per germline (reference sequence). The CDR3 loop reads CASSSPYHGYEQYF. The DNA for the CDR3 is TGTGCCAGCAGCTCCCCTTACCACGGGTACGAGCAGTACTTC.

The J gene is TRBJ1-2, the V gene TRBV5-4; the match to TRBD1 covers 9 bases. From germline, CDR1 is SGHNT and CDR2 YYREEE (reference sequence). V was pared by 3 bases and J by 4 bases, with 1 base of the junction left unmatched. This CDR3 contains 13 residues. The CDR3 nucleotides read TGTGCCAGCAGCTCGACAGGGGGCTATGGCTACACCTTC. Amino acid sequence: CASSSTGGYGYTF.

J is TRBJ2-6 and V is TRBV5-4; TRBD1 aligns across 8 bases. The CDR3 sequence is 18 residues long. The V gene end was trimmed by 4 bases and the J gene end by 0 bases; junction bases not matched to a gene: 9. The V gene's germline CDR1 is SGHNT and CDR2 YYREEE (reference sequence). The CDR3 spells CASSVDRGPSSGANVLTF. CDR3 DNA sequence: TGTGCCAGCAGCGTAGACAGGGGCCCCTCCTCTGGGGCCAACGTCCTGACTTTC.

The genes are TRBV6-4 and TRBJ1-1, with D possibly being TRBD1 (6 bases). Germline loops: CDR1 MRHNA, CDR2 SNTAGT. The V end was cut by 6 bases, the J end by 12 bases, with 17 bases between. There are 12 residues in the CDR3. The DNA for the CDR3 is TGTGCCAGCAGAGACGGGACAACGGAAACTTTCTTT. This codes for CASRDGTTETFF.

J is TRBJ1-4 and V is TRBV6-5; D not certain. Trimming took off 6 bases at V and 8 bases at J, with 19 bases between the two ends. Germline V gives CDR1 MNHEY, CDR2 SVGAGI. The CDR3 has 15 amino acids. The CDR3 sequence: CASSQESRGGEKLFF. As DNA, the CDR3 is TGTGCCAGCAGCCAAGAGTCGCGGGGAGGGGAAAAACTGTTTTTT.

The sample holds one count of this clone. This chain joins TRBV10-3 and TRBJ1-6; D is undetermined. The ends were cut back, 4 bases at V and 7 bases at J, with 11 bases in the middle. Germline-derived CDR1 and CDR2 are ENHRY and SYGVKD. The CDR3 length is 14 residues. DNA of the CDR3: TGTGCCATCAGTGCGGACGGACCCAATTCACCCCTCCACTTT. It codes for CAISADGPNSPLHF.

The chain couples TRBV28 to TRBJ2-1, with a weak D call TRBD1 (5 bases). Germline V lookup: CDR1 MDHEN, CDR2 SYDVKM. The ends were cut back, 2 bases at V and 9 bases at J, with 14 bases in the middle. The CDR3 contains 14 residues. CDR3 sequence (DNA): TGTGCCAGCAGTTTAGCTCGACAGTCCAGTGAGCAGTTCTTC. As protein: CASSLARQSSEQFF.

V gene TRBV28 combines with J gene TRBJ1-1; no clear D gene. The CDR3 extends over 14 amino acids. V was cut by 6 bases and J by 5 bases, with 16 bases left in between. Per germline, CDR1 MDHEN and CDR2 SYDVKM. CDR3 amino acids: CASSYGGLRTEAFF. CDR3 bases: TGTGCCAGCAGCTATGGCGGGCTAAGGACTGAAGCTTTCTTT.

CDR3 loop: CASSWTGDYEQYF. In nucleotides, the CDR3 is TGCGCCAGCAGCTGGACAGGGGACTACGAGCAGTACTTC. J is TRBJ2-7 and V is TRBV5-1; 9 bases line up with TRBD1. The CDR3 extends over 13 amino acids. The germline V gene encodes CDR1 SGHRS and CDR2 YFSETQ. Losses at the gene ends were 3 bases for V and 3 bases for J; bases not matched to a gene: 1.